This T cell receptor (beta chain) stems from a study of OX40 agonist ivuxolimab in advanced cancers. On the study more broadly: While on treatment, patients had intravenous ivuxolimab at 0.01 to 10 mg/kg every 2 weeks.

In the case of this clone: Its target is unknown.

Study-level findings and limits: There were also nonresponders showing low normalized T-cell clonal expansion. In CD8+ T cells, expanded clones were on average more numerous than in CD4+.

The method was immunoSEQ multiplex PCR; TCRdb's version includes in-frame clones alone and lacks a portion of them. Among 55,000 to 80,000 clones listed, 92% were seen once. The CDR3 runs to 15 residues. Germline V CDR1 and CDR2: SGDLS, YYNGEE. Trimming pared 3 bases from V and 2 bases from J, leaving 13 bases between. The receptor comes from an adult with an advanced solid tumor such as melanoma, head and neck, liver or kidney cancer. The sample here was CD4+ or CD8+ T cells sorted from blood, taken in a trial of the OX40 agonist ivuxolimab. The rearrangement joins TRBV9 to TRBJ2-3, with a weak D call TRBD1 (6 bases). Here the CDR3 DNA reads TGTGCCAGCAGCGGATATCAGGGGTCCACAGATACGCAGTATTTT. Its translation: CASSGYQGSTDTQYF.